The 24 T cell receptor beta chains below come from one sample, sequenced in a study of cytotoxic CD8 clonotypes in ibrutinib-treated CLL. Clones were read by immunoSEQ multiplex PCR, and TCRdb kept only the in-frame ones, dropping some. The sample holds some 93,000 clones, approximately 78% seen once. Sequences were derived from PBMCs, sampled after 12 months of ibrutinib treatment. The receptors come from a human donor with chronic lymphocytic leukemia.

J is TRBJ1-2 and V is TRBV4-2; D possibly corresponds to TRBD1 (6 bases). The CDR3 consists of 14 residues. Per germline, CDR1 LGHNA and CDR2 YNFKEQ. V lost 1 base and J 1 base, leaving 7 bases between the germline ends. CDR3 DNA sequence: TGTGCCAGCAGCCAAGGGGACATTAACTATGGCTACACCTTC. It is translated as CASSQGDINYGYTF.

The CDR3 reads CASSPMGQGNQPQHF. In nucleotides, the CDR3 is TGCGCCAGCAGCCCCATGGGCCAGGGCAATCAGCCCCAGCATTTT. The chain joins TRBV5-1 to TRBJ1-5; D uncertain. Germline V CDR1 and CDR2: SGHRS, YFSETQ. V was trimmed by 4 bases and J by 2 bases, leaving 13 bases between them. The CDR3 sequence is 15 residues long. Using reference TRBV5-1 and TRBJ1-5 for the parts outside the CDR3, the full variable domain is KAGVTQTPRYLIKTRGQQVTLSCSPISGHRSVSWYQQTPGQGLQFLFEYFSETQRNKGNFPGRFSGRQFSNSRSEMNVSTLELGDSALYLCASSPMGQGNQPQHFGDGTRLSIL.

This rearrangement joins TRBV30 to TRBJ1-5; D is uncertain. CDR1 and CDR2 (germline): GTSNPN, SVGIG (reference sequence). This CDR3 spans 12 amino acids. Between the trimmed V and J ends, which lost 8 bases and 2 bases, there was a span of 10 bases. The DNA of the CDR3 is TGTGCCCTGGGAGCGGGCAATCAGCCCCAGCATTTT. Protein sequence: CALGAGNQPQHF.

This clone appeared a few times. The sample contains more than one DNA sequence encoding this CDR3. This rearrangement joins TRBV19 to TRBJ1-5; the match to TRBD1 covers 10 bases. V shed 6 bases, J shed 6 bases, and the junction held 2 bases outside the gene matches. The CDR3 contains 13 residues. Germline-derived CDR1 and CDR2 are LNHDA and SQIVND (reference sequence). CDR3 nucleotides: TGTGCCAGTAGCGGACAGGGGGGTCAGCCCCAGCATTTT. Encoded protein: CASSGQGGQPQHF.

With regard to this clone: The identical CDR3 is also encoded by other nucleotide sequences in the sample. CDR3 amino acids: CASSLLAGGYNEQFF. The CDR3 DNA follows: TGTGCCAGCAGCTTACTCGCGGGGGGATACAATGAGCAGTTCTTC. The chain is built from TRBV7-7 and TRBJ2-1, with 8 bases matching TRBD2. The J segment lost 4 bases and the V segment lost 2 bases, leaving 4 bases of the junction unmatched. This CDR3 has 15 residues. Germline CDR1 reads SSHAT; CDR2 reads FNYEAQ (reference sequence).

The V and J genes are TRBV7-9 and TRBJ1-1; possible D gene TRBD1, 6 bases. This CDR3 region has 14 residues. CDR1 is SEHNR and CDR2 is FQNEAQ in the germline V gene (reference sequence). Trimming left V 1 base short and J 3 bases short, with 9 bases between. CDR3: CASSLEGVYTEAFF. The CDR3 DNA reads TGTGCCAGCAGCTTAGAGGGGGTATACACTGAAGCTTTCTTT.

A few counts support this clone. CDR3 DNA sequence: TGTGCCAGCAGCATAGCAGGGGTAGGCACTGAAGCTTTCTTT. Its translation: CASSIAGVGTEAFF. V gene TRBV11-3 combines with J gene TRBJ1-1; D may be TRBD1 (6 bases). The CDR3 is 14 residues long. The V gene lost 5 bases and the J gene lost 4 bases, with 14 bases spanning the gap. Germline CDR1 and CDR2: SGHNT and YENEEA.

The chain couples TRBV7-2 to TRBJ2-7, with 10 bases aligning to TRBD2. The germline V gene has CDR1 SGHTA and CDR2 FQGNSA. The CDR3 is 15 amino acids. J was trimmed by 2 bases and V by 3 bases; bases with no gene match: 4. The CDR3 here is CASSFQRGGAYEQYF. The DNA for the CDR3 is TGTGCCAGCAGCTTCCAGCGGGGGGGAGCCTACGAGCAGTACTTC.

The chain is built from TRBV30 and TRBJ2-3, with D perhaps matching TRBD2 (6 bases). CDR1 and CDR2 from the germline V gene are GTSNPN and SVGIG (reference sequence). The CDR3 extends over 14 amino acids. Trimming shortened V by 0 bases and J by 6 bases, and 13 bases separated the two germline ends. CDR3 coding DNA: TGTGCCTGGAGTGTAACCCCCGGGGGTGATACGCAGTATTTT. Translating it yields CAWSVTPGGDTQYF.

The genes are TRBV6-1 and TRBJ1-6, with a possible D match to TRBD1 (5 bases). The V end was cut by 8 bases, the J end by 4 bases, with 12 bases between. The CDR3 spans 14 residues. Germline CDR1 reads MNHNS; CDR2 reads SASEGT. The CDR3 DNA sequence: TGTGCCAGCTACGAGGGGCCATATAATTCACCCCTCCACTTT. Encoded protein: CASYEGPYNSPLHF.

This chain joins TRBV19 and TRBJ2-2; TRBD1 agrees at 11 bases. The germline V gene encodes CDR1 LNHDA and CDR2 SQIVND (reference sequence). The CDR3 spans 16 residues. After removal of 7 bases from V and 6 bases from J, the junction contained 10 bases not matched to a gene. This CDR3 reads CASTTRDRGYSGELFF. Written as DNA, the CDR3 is TGTGCCAGTACCACACGGGACAGGGGGTACTCCGGGGAGCTGTTTTTT.

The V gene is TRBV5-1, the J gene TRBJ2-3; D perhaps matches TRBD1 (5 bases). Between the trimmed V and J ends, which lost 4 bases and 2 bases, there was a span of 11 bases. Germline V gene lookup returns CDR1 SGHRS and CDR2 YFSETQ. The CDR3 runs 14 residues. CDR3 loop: CASSEGDPTDTQYF. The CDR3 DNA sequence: TGCGCCAGCAGCGAAGGGGATCCCACAGATACGCAGTATTTT.

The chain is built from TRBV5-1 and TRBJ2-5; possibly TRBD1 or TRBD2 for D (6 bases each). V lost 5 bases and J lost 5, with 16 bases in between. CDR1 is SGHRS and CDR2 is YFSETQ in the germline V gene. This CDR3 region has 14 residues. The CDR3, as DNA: TGCGCCAGCAGTCACGAAGGAGGGGGGGAGACCCAGTACTTC. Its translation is CASSHEGGGETQYF.

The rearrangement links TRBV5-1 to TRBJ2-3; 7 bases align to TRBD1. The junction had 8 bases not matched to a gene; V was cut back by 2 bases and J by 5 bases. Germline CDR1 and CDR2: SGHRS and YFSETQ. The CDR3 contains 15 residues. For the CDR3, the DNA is TGCGCCAGCAGCTTCCCGGGACAGAGGAAAGATACGCAGTATTTT. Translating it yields CASSFPGQRKDTQYF.

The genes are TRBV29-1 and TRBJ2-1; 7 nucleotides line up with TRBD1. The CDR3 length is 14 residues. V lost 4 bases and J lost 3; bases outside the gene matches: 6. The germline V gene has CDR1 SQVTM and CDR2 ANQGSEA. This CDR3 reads CSVVRDSLYNEQFF. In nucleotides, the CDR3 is TGCAGCGTTGTCCGGGACAGCCTCTACAATGAGCAGTTCTTC.

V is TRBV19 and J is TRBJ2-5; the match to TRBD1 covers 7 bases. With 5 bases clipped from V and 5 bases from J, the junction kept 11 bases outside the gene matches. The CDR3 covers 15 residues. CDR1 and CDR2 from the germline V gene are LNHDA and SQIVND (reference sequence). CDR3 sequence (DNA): TGTGCCAGTAGTCGGGTAGGGGGCTGGCGGGAGACCCAGTACTTC. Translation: CASSRVGGWRETQYF.

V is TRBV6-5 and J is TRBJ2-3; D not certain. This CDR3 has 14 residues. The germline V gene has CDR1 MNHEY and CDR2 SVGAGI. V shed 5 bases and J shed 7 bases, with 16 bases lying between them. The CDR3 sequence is CASSPRLLGNTQYF. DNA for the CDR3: TGTGCCAGCAGTCCCAGGTTATTGGGGAATACGCAGTATTTT.

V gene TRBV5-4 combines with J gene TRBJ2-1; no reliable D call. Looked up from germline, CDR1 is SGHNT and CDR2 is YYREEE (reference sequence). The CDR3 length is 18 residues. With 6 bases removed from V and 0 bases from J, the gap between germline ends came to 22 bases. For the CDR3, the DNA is TGTGCCAGCACCCGTGACCAAAACTTAAGAGGCTCCTACAATGAGCAGTTCTTC. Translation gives CASTRDQNLRGSYNEQFF.

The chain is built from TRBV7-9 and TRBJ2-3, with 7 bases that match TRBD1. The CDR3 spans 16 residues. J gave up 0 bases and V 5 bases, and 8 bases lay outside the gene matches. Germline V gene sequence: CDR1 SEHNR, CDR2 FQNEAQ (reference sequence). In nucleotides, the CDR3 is TGTGCCAGCAGCCCCCGGGACAGAAAAAGCACAGATACGCAGTATTTT. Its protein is CASSPRDRKSTDTQYF.

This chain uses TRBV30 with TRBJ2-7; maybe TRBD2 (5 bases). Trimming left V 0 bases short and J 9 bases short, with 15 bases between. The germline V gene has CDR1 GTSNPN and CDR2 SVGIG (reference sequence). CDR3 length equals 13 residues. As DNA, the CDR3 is TGTGCCTGGAGTGTACAAGGTGGAGAGGGGCAGTACTTC. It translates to CAWSVQGGEGQYF.

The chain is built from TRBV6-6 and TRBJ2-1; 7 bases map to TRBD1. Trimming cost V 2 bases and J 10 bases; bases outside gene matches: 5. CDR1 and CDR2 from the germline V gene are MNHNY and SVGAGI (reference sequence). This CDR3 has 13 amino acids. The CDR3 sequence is CASSYRDSSEQFF. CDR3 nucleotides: TGTGCCAGCAGTTACCGGGACAGCTCCGAGCAGTTCTTC.

The CDR3 is CASSENKGQHQPQHF. The CDR3, as DNA: TGTGCCAGCAGTGAAAACAAGGGACAACATCAGCCCCAGCATTTT. The chain uses TRBV25-1 and TRBJ1-5; D is perhaps TRBD1 (6 bases). CDR1 is MGHDK and CDR2 is SYGVNS in the germline V gene. The CDR3 consists of 15 residues. V was pared by 2 bases and J by 5 bases, with 13 bases between.

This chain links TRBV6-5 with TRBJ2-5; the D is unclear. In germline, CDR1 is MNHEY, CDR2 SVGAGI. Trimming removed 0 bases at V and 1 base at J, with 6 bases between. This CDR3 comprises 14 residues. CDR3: CASSYSHSQETQYF. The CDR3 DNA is TGTGCCAGCAGTTACTCACACAGCCAAGAGACCCAGTACTTC.

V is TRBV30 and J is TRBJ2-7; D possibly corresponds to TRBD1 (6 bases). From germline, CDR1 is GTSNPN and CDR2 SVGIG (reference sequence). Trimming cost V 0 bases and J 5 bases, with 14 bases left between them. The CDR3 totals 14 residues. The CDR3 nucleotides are TGTGCCTGGAGTGTACTACAGGGTGAAAACGAGCAGTACTTC. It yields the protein CAWSVLQGENEQYF.